Sequencing of this TCR beta chain was carried out in a study of T cells in Graves' hyperthyroidism and ophthalmopathy. Points from the study as a whole: Most thyroid clonotypes with frequency above 0.001 were detected in blood.

The length of the CDR3 is 14 residues. Germline V gene sequence: CDR1 SNHLY, CDR2 FYNNEI. Trimming cost V 6 bases and J 5 bases; bases outside gene matches: 8. Not enrolled were patients with uncontrolled infection, other autoimmune disease, pregnancy or lactation. RNA transcripts served as the template for amplifying TCR beta CDR3 regions. First-round RT-PCR with HTBI primers amplified the TCR CDR3 region. TCRdb re-called the multiplex PCR reads through MiXCR, storing one row per CDR3 protein. Among roughly 500,000 distinct CDR3 sequences listed, 40% to 55% were seen once. This clonotype showed up many times. Antigen unknown.

The source is an adult woman with Graves' disease, either hyperthyroidism or ophthalmopathy (not recorded which). V is TRBV2 and J is TRBJ2-5; 8 bases are a match to TRBD1. Sequencing used peripheral blood or thyroid tissue (not recorded which). The CDR3 sequence is CASRGGQGRETQYF. The CDR3 DNA is TGTGCCAGCAGGGGAGGACAGGGACGGGAGACCCAGTACTTC.